Sequencing of this TCR beta chain was carried out in a study of identical twins. This clonotype was found a few times. TCRdb fed the 5' RACE reads into MiXCR, producing one record per CDR3 protein. This table holds about 570,000 distinct CDR3 sequences, approximately 10% found once. This same sample was also taken into another study, of yellow fever vaccine responses in identical twins.

This receptor was taken from a woman aged 18-29 years in good health. Input material: PBMCs.

CDR3 residues: CASSLVQGALGTLGGDTQYF. The CDR3 DNA follows: TGCGCCAGCAGCTTGGTGCAGGGGGCGCTTGGAACACTGGGCGGGGATACGCAGTATTTT. This chain uses TRBV5-1 with TRBJ2-3, with 8 bases matching TRBD1. Germline values: CDR1 SGHRS, CDR2 YFSETQ. CDR3 length equals 20 residues. The ends lost 0 bases at V and 6 bases at J; junction bases unmatched: 21.